This TCR beta chain was captured in a study of cytomegalovirus exposure and HLA in healthy donors. The PCR made use of 60 Vbeta and 13 Jbeta primers. Data came from immunoSEQ multiplex PCR; TCRdb stores just in-frame clones and leaves some out. The sample holds 90,000 to 120,000 clones, around 77% seen once. V gave up 2 bases and J gave up 7 bases; unmatched junction bases: 0. Per germline, CDR1 SGHDT and CDR2 YYEEEE. CDR3 length: 14 residues. The chain joins TRBV5-6 to TRBJ2-1; TRBD2 aligns across 13 bases. The sequenced sample was PBMCs. The clonotype comes from a male donor in good health and CMV-seronegative. CDR3 in amino acids: CASSLLAGGNEQFF. The CDR3 nucleotides are TGTGCCAGCAGCTTACTAGCGGGAGGGAATGAGCAGTTCTTC.